This entry features one T cell receptor beta chain sequence. Its antigen is still unknown. TCRdb redid the calling of the reads with MiXCR, one entry per CDR3 protein. This sample has some 940,000 distinct CDR3 sequences, with 31% found just once. The data are from a study of T cell repertoires in cytomegalovirus infection. Study information: Selection of CMV epitopes for the study included recently identified HLA-C-restricted and well-studied HLA-B-restricted ones.

With 3 bases removed from V and 1 base from J, the gap between germline ends came to 12 bases. Germline CDR1 is KGHSH and CDR2 is LQKENI. CDR3 length: 15 amino acids. The chain combines TRBV18 with TRBJ1-1, with unresolved D. This receptor was taken from a human donor in good health (CMV status not recorded). Some clones in this sample may be carry-over from other donors' samples. The starting material was cultured CD8+ T cells from PBMCs, obtained from culture after CMV antigen stimulation. CDR3 sequence (DNA): TGTGCCAGCTCACCCCTCCGCTACAGGAACACTGAAGCTTTCTTT. Residues: CASSPLRYRNTEAFF.